The 22 T cell receptor beta chains in this list originate from one sample, sequenced in a study of technical replicates of blood from a few donors. Using immunoSEQ multiplex PCR, the repertoire was profiled, and TCRdb retains in-frame clones only, with some absent. In the table there are tens of thousands of clones, roughly 90% of which are singletons. Specimen: PBMCs. The source of these receptors is a human donor in good health. Some clones in this sample may be carry-over from other donors' samples.

The chain is built from TRBV4-3 and TRBJ1-1, with TRBD1 matching over 10 bases. The V gene end was trimmed by 0 bases and the J gene end by 4 bases; junction bases not matched to a gene: 11. There are 18 residues in the CDR3. Germline V gives CDR1 LGHNA, CDR2 YSLEER. The CDR3 sequence is CASSQDLEGQGRRTEAFF. CDR3 nucleotide sequence: TGCGCCAGCAGCCAAGATCTTGAGGGACAGGGGCGTCGCACTGAAGCTTTCTTT.

The V and J genes are TRBV5-8 and TRBJ2-7; D possibly corresponds to TRBD1 (8 bases). The CDR3 has 12 residues. Germline V gives CDR1 SGHTS, CDR2 YDEGEE. Trimming removed 0 bases from V and 10 bases from J, with 11 bases in between. CDR3 nucleotides: TGTGCCAGCAGCTTGGACAGGGGGGGACAGTACTTC. Protein product: CASSLDRGGQYF.

The genes are TRBV27 and TRBJ2-7, with a tentative D call TRBD1 (6 bases). Germline assignment: CDR1 MNHEY and CDR2 SMNVEV (reference sequence). The germline V and J ends were trimmed by 6 bases and 1 base, with 19 bases remaining between them. CDR3 size: 16 residues. DNA for the CDR3: TGTGCCAGCAGGACCGCCCTAGGGGGATTTTCCTACGAGCAGTACTTC. Its translation is CASRTALGGFSYEQYF.

V and J are TRBV18 and TRBJ2-2; possibly TRBD2 for D (6 bases). The CDR3 runs to 16 residues. Trimming took 5 bases from V and 4 from J, leaving 17 bases between them. Per germline, CDR1 KGHSH and CDR2 LQKENI. The CDR3 DNA is TGTGCCAGCTCATATATGGAGGGCCGAAGCACCGGGGAGCTGTTTTTT. Its translation is CASSYMEGRSTGELFF.

This CDR3 is CASSSRLAGEGETQYF. CDR3 nucleotide sequence: TGTGCCAGCAGCTCGAGACTAGCGGGAGAGGGGGAGACCCAGTACTTC. This chain connects TRBV7-9 to TRBJ2-5, with 12 nucleotides matching TRBD2. Germline CDR1 SEHNR, CDR2 FQNEAQ (reference sequence). With 4 bases clipped from V and 5 bases from J, the junction kept 8 bases outside the gene matches. The CDR3 has 16 amino acids.

The rearrangement links TRBV7-2 to TRBJ1-5; TRBD1 might be the D (6 bases). Germline lookup yields CDR1 SGHTA and CDR2 FQGNSA. The length of the CDR3 is 15 residues. V was pared by 5 bases and J by 3 bases, with 14 bases between. The CDR3 region has the DNA TGTGCCAGCAGCCTCGGGCAGGGGAACAATCAGCCCCAGCATTTT. It is translated as CASSLGQGNNQPQHF.

The genes are TRBV6-5 and TRBJ2-7; D might be TRBD2 (5 bases). V gave up 2 bases and J gave up 5 bases, with 13 bases separating them. This CDR3 contains 14 residues. Germline CDR1 reads MNHEY; CDR2 reads SVGAGI. The CDR3 DNA reads as TGTGCCAGCAGTTACGGAGGTACATTAAACGAGCAGTACTTC. Translation: CASSYGGTLNEQYF.

This chain connects TRBV5-6 to TRBJ1-2; D is undetermined. CDR1 and CDR2 from the germline V gene are SGHDT and YYEEEE. This CDR3 spans 12 amino acids. Trimming took 4 bases from V and 8 from J, leaving 12 bases between them. The CDR3 coding sequence is TGTGCCAGCAGCCCTAGAGATTGGGGCTACACCTTC. This codes for CASSPRDWGYTF.

The chain uses TRBV5-1 and TRBJ1-4; tentatively, D is TRBD1 (6 bases). CDR3 length equals 14 residues. Germline V gives CDR1 SGHRS, CDR2 YFSETQ. Trimming took 0 bases from V and 7 from J, leaving 10 bases between them. For the CDR3, the DNA is TGCGCCAGCAGCTTGGGGTCAGGGGCTGAAAAACTGTTTTTT. Translated, it gives CASSLGSGAEKLFF.

The chain employs TRBV2 and TRBJ2-3; 8 positions match TRBD2. Germline CDR1 SNHLY, CDR2 FYNNEI. V gave up 1 base and J gave up 5 bases; unmatched junction bases: 8. CDR3 size: 16 residues. The CDR3 is CASSEVQRGYKDTQYF. The CDR3 DNA is TGTGCCAGCAGTGAAGTCCAGCGGGGGTATAAAGATACGCAGTATTTT.

This clone came up once. The chain recombines TRBV19 with TRBJ1-2; maybe TRBD1 (5 bases). V was trimmed by 8 bases and J by 1 base, leaving 14 bases between them. Germline V lookup: CDR1 LNHDA, CDR2 SQIVND (reference sequence). The CDR3 extends over 14 amino acids. The CDR3 loop reads CASREGARNYGYTF. The CDR3 nucleotides read TGTGCCAGTCGTGAAGGGGCCCGTAACTATGGCTACACCTTC.

The chain employs TRBV20-1 and TRBJ1-1; D ambiguous. Germline-derived CDR1 and CDR2 are DFQATT and SNEGSKA (reference sequence). This CDR3 contains 11 residues. V was cut by 5 bases and J by 4 bases, with 8 bases left in between. The CDR3 DNA reads TGCAGTGCTGGAGTGAGCACTGAAGCTTTCTTT. Translated, it gives CSAGVSTEAFF.

The chain carries TRBV10-3 and TRBJ1-1, with D perhaps TRBD1 (6 bases). V was pared by 6 bases and J by 1 base, with 12 bases between. The CDR3 is 14 residues long. The germline gives CDR1 ENHRY, CDR2 SYGVKD. The CDR3 coding sequence is TGTGCCATCAGGGGGGGGGCCCAGAACACTGAAGCTTTCTTT. This codes for CAIRGGAQNTEAFF.

The rearrangement uses TRBV12-1 and TRBJ1-1; the D call TRBD1 from the table was never checked on the DNA. TRBV12-1 is termed a pseudogene. The CDR3 runs to 14 residues. Here the CDR3 DNA reads TGTGCCAGCAGCTTTGAGAACATGAACACTGAAGCTTTCTTT. Translated, it gives CASSFENMNTEAFF.

V gene TRBV5-4 combines with J gene TRBJ2-2; D remains ambiguous. From germline, CDR1 is SGHNT and CDR2 YYREEE (reference sequence). CDR3 length: 14 amino acids. The V gene lost 6 bases and the J gene lost 6 bases, with 15 bases spanning the gap. The CDR3 sequence is CASTTLPSAGELFF. CDR3 sequence (DNA): TGTGCCAGCACCACCCTTCCCAGCGCCGGGGAGCTGTTTTTT.

This clone was counted a single time. V and J are TRBV5-6 and TRBJ2-3, with TRBD1 matching 11 bases. With 3 bases clipped from V and 5 bases from J, the junction kept 2 bases outside the gene matches. The CDR3 sequence is 14 residues long. Germline CDR1 is SGHDT and CDR2 is YYEEEE. The CDR3 nucleotides are TGTGCCAGCAGCTCGGACAGGGGGCGAGATACGCAGTATTTT. Amino acids: CASSSDRGRDTQYF.

The J gene is TRBJ1-6, the V gene TRBV7-2; 11 nucleotides agree with TRBD1. With V trimmed by 5 bases and J by 10 bases, 10 bases remained unmatched. The CDR3 consists of 16 residues. Germline loops: CDR1 SGHTA, CDR2 FQGNSA. The CDR3 nucleotides are TGTGCCAGCAGCCTCACCACGGGACAGGGGGGATCACCCCTCCACTTT. Amino acid sequence: CASSLTTGQGGSPLHF.

The CDR3 reads CASSYSTGGLAKLFF. DNA of the CDR3: TGTGCCAGCAGTTACTCGACAGGGGGCCTCGCAAAACTGTTTTTT. This rearrangement joins TRBV6-5 to TRBJ1-4; 10 bases line up with TRBD1. The CDR3 runs to 15 residues. Unmatched junction bases numbered 5, after V lost 0 bases and J lost 10 bases. CDR1 MNHEY and CDR2 SVGAGI come from the germline V gene.

CDR3 nucleotides: TGTGCCAGCAGCGTTCAACTTGGGGGCTATGGAGAGACCCAGTACTTC. Translating it yields CASSVQLGGYGETQYF. This sequence joins TRBV9 and TRBJ2-5; possible D gene TRBD1, 6 bases. V lost 2 bases, J lost 4 bases, and 18 bases lay in between. Germline CDR1 and CDR2: SGDLS and YYNGEE. CDR3 length: 16 residues.

CDR3: CASSPGQGDAEAFF. As DNA, the CDR3 is TGTGCCAGCTCACCGGGACAGGGTGACGCTGAAGCTTTCTTT. The chain links TRBV18 to TRBJ1-1; 9 nucleotides line up with TRBD1. After removal of 3 bases from V and 6 bases from J, the junction contained 5 bases not matched to a gene. The CDR3 loop spans 14 amino acids. CDR1 KGHSH and CDR2 LQKENI come from the germline V gene.

Only a few counts were recorded for this clone. This chain joins TRBV10-2 and TRBJ1-4, with a weak D call TRBD1 (6 bases). The CDR3 contains 16 residues. The V and J ends lost 2 bases and 7 bases respectively, with 17 bases between them. Per germline, CDR1 WSHSY and CDR2 SAAADI. CDR3 region: CASSEPAGTYGEKLFF. CDR3 sequence (DNA): TGCGCCAGCAGTGAGCCAGCCGGGACATACGGTGAAAAACTGTTTTTT.

The V call is TRBV29-1, the J call TRBJ1-2, with 8 positions matching TRBD1. CDR1 SQVTM and CDR2 ANQGSEA come from the germline V gene. CDR3 length: 14 residues. Trimming at V came to 5 bases and at J to 5 bases, leaving 10 bases not matched to a gene. CDR3 sequence (DNA): TGCAGCGTTAAGACCCAAGGACAGGGTTATGGCTACACCTTC. Encoded protein: CSVKTQGQGYGYTF.